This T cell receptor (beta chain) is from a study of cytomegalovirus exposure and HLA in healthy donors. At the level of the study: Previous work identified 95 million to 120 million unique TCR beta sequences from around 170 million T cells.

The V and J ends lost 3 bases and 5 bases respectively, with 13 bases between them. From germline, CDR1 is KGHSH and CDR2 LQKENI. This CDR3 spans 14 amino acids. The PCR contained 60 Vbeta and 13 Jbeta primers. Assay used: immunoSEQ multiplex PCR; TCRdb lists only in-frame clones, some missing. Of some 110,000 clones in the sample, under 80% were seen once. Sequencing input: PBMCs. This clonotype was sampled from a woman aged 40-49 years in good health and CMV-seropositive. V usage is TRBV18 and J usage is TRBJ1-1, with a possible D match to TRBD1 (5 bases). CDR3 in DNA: TGTGCCAGCTCACCGGCGGGGACGTATACTGAAGCTTTCTTT. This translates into CASSPAGTYTEAFF.